Below are 2 T cell receptor beta chains sequenced from a single sample in a study of blood T cell repertoires in COVID-19. The repertoire was sequenced with immunoSEQ multiplex PCR; TCRdb's copy has only in-frame clones and lacks some. The sample consists of 11,000 to 15,000 clones, 85% to 90% of them appearing once. Sequences were obtained from peripheral blood. These receptors were collected from a human donor in a cohort sampled during active COVID-19.

This chain uses TRBV5-6 with TRBJ1-5, with D maybe TRBD1 (5 bases). Germline lookup yields CDR1 SGHDT and CDR2 YYEEEE. This CDR3 spans 15 amino acids. Trimming pared 0 bases from V and 1 base from J, leaving 8 bases between. The CDR3 nucleotides are TGTGCCAGCAGCTTGGGGGGCTGGAGCAATCAGCCCCAGCATTTT. Protein product: CASSLGGWSNQPQHF. The full variable domain, in which reference TRBV5-6 and TRBJ1-5 provide the parts outside the CDR3, is DAGVTQSPTHLIKTRGQQVTLRCSPKSGHDTVSWYQQALGQGPQFIFQYYEEEERQRGNFPDRFSGHQFPNYSSELNVNALLLGDSALYLCASSLGGWSNQPQHFGDGTRLSIL.

The chain is built from TRBV28 and TRBJ2-7; 7 nucleotides agree with TRBD2. This CDR3 has 16 amino acids. The V gene's germline CDR1 is MDHEN and CDR2 SYDVKM. V gave up 5 bases and J gave up 6 bases; unmatched junction bases: 16. CDR3 protein: CASSPPGASGKGEQYF. The CDR3, as DNA: TGTGCCAGCAGTCCCCCTGGGGCGAGCGGGAAGGGCGAGCAGTACTTC. Full variable domain (outside the CDR3, taken from reference TRBV28 and TRBJ2-7): DVKVTQSSRYLVKRTGEKVFLECVQDMDHENMFWYRQDPGLGLRLIYFSYDVKMKEKGDIPEGYSVSREKKERFSLILESASTNQTSMYLCASSPPGASGKGEQYFGPGTRLTVT.